These T cell receptor beta chains were read from a single sample in a study of T-cell reconstitution after alpha-beta-depleted transplantation in children. Using its own MiXCR run on the PCR reads, TCRdb lists one record per CDR3 protein. The data show under 300,000 distinct CDR3 sequences, approximately 10% seen once. Sequenced material: peripheral blood, taken 180 days after TCRalphabeta/CD19-depleted stem cell transplant. The receptors stem from a male patient aged 2 to 10 who had a stem cell transplant for chronic granulomatous disease, so the T cells may come from the graft donor. CDR3s leave out the opening cysteine and the closing phenylalanine or tryptophan. Part of the rows lack a size; the others show once, few, many or a class for expanded clones.

clone_size j_call v_call cdr3_aa
many TRBJ2-5 TRBV11-1 ASSLISWTSGGYQETQY
many TRBJ2-5 TRBV9 ASSATGLGQETQY
many TRBJ1-2 TRBV5-1 ASTASGGPNYGYT
few TRBJ2-2 TRBV6-5 ASSYSIGELF
many TRBJ2-6 TRBV18 ASSLDPVSGANVLT
many TRBJ2-5 TRBV12-3/TRBV12-4 ASSPRRGGWETQY
NA TRBJ2-7 TRBV10-2 ASTLGALLY
few TRBJ2-7 TRBV20-1 SARETKTYEQY
NA TRBJ2-2 TRBV5-5 ASNGRNTGEPF
many TRBJ2-1 TRBV4-1 ASSQVGGGKQF
many TRBJ1-5 TRBV12-3/TRBV12-4 ASSFGQGGQPQH
many TRBJ2-2 TRBV2 ASSEVSGSFTGELF
many TRBJ1-6 TRBV20-1 SARDRLKSSYNSPLH